This TCR beta chain comes out of a study of blood T cell repertoires in COVID-19. Using immunoSEQ multiplex PCR, the repertoire was profiled, and TCRdb retains in-frame clones only, with some absent. The sample lists approximately 230,000 clones; around 83% were seen once. Germline V gene lookup returns CDR1 KGHSH and CDR2 LQKENI. CDR3 length: 14 amino acids. The germline V and J ends were trimmed by 0 bases and 4 bases, with 9 bases remaining between them. This clone was seen just once. The receptor comes from an elderly man with acute or convalescent COVID-19. The sequencing input was peripheral blood. J is TRBJ1-2 and V is TRBV18; D uncertain. The CDR3 reads CASSPPSRGYGYTF. The DNA of the CDR3 is TGTGCCAGCTCACCACCGAGCCGGGGCTATGGCTACACCTTC.